This TCR beta chain was captured in a study of blood T cell repertoires in COVID-19. Study context: Sites across the United States, Italy and Spain contributed samples from acute and convalescent COVID-19. Nucleic acid was either cDNA or gDNA, and it came from T cells, B-cell-depleted T cells, or PBMCs.

Deletions cut 8 bases from V and 0 bases from J, with 10 bases between. Germline values: CDR1 MNHEY, CDR2 SMNVEV (reference sequence). The CDR3 has 13 amino acids. Original processing notes: Reference gene primers were amplified, and this amplification served to estimate nucleated cell counts. Sequenced by immunoSEQ multiplex PCR; TCRdb stores in-frame clones only, minus some. V, J and clone size derive from that table, while D and trimming were established from the DNA sequence. The sample gives fewer than 300,000 clones, approximately 91% of which show up once; approximately 2% is in the top ten. The Seattle patients, enrolled during active infection, were followed longitudinally.

The rearrangement links TRBV27 to TRBJ1-1; D may be TRBD1 (6 bases). The sample consisted of peripheral blood. The source is a woman in her 30s with COVID-19, enrolled during active disease. The CDR3: CASSDSMNTEAFF. The CDR3 DNA is TGTGCCAGCTCGGACAGTATGAACACTGAAGCTTTCTTT.